This T cell receptor beta chain was obtained from a study of vaccination and CD4 T cells after COVID-19. The treatment was: approximately nine-day PBMC culture with coronavirus spike peptide pools or control peptides (ViraFEST assay). This clonotype showed up just a few times. Its antigen is unknown. The CDR3 has 12 residues. V was trimmed by 9 bases and J by 8 bases, leaving 16 bases between them. The germline V gene has CDR1 SGHTA and CDR2 FQGNSA. Scientists ran DNA taken from cultured CD4+ T cells through the Oncomine TCR Beta short-read assay for sequencing. TCRdb redid the calling of the PCR reads with MiXCR, one entry per CDR3 protein. Among about 16,000 distinct CDR3 sequences listed, around 61% were seen once.

This receptor was identified in a human donor who had recovered from COVID-19. Material: CD4+ T cells from blood, cultured in vitro. This rearrangement joins TRBV7-2 to TRBJ1-1, with a tentative D call TRBD1 (5 bases). The CDR3 is CASLLLGGEAFF. The CDR3 DNA follows: TGTGCCAGTCTGCTTCTGGGGGGAGAAGCTTTCTTT.